A single sample gave rise to the 26 T cell receptor beta chains below, sequenced in a study of blood T cell repertoires in COVID-19. Sequenced by immunoSEQ multiplex PCR; TCRdb stores in-frame clones only, minus some. The sample includes about 110,000 clones, approximately 84% seen only once; the top ten take around 8%. Input material: peripheral blood. The origin of the receptors is a middle-aged woman with acute or convalescent COVID-19.

The chain links TRBV7-3 to TRBJ2-3, with D possibly TRBD1 on 6 matching bases. Germline V gene lookup returns CDR1 SGHTA and CDR2 FQGTGA. This CDR3 spans 13 amino acids. V was shortened by 5 bases and J by 2 bases, with 8 bases between the two germline ends. CDR3 DNA sequence: TGTGCCAGCAGCCGGGACACCACAGATACGCAGTATTTT. This gives the protein CASSRDTTDTQYF.

The chain couples TRBV3-1 (or the pseudogene TRBV3-2) to TRBJ1-3, with TRBD1 matching 7 bases. Trimming at V came to 6 bases and at J to 6 bases, leaving 8 bases not matched to a gene. The V gene's germline CDR1 is LGHDT and CDR2 YNNKEL (reference sequence). The length of the CDR3 is 14 residues. The CDR3 region has the DNA TGTGCCAGCAGTCGCTCAGGGGGGTTAAACACCATATATTTT. It yields the protein CASSRSGGLNTIYF.

This clone was detected once. This rearrangement joins TRBV11-1 to TRBJ1-2; 9 bases are a match to TRBD1. J gave up 13 bases and V 5 bases, and 8 bases lay outside the gene matches. The CDR3 extends over 12 amino acids. The germline gives CDR1 SGHAT, CDR2 FQDESV (reference sequence). Here the CDR3 reads CASSGTGMRSTF. Written as DNA, the CDR3 is TGTGCCAGCAGCGGGACAGGGATGCGAAGCACCTTC. Drawing the rest from reference TRBV11-1 and TRBJ1-2, the complete variable domain is EAEVAQSPRYKITEKSQAVAFWCDPISGHATLYWYRQILGQGPELLVQFQDESVVDDSQLPKDRFSAERLKGVDSTLKIQPAELGDSAMYLCASSGTGMRSTFGSGTRLTVV.

The sample holds a few counts of this clone. The chain uses TRBV10-3 and TRBJ1-1, with D possibly being TRBD1 (6 bases). CDR3 length equals 14 residues. Germline CDR1 ENHRY, CDR2 SYGVKD. V shed 4 bases and J shed 6 bases, with 15 bases lying between them. The CDR3 region is CAISGGGRDPEAFF. The CDR3 DNA reads as TGTGCCATCAGTGGGGGGGGCAGGGATCCTGAAGCTTTCTTT.

This clone occurred a few times. This sequence joins TRBV2 and TRBJ1-2; TRBD1 might be the D (5 bases). The CDR3 is made up of 13 amino acids. Germline CDR1 reads SNHLY; CDR2 reads FYNNEI. Trimming took off 8 bases at V and 2 bases at J, with 12 bases between the two ends. CDR3 DNA sequence: TGTGCCAGCTATCGACAGACCAACTATGGCTACACCTTC. It yields the protein CASYRQTNYGYTF.

This clone was seen a single time. The V call is TRBV20-1, the J call TRBJ1-1; D uncertain. The CDR3 is 11 amino acids. Per germline, CDR1 DFQATT and CDR2 SNEGSKA (reference sequence). The ends were cut back, 3 bases at V and 1 base at J, with 3 bases in the middle. CDR3 bases: TGCAGTGCTAGGGCGAACACTGAAGCTTTCTTT. Protein: CSARANTEAFF.

The V gene is TRBV7-6, the J gene TRBJ1-3, with D perhaps TRBD1 (5 bases). Trimming removed 6 bases at V and 2 bases at J, with 17 bases between. The CDR3 length is 16 residues. CDR1 is SGHVS and CDR2 is FNYEAQ in the germline V gene. The CDR3 bases are TGTGCCAGCAGTTATGGGGCGAAAAAAACTGGAAACACCATATATTTT. It is translated as CASSYGAKKTGNTIYF. Using reference TRBV7-6 and TRBJ1-3 for the parts outside the CDR3, the full variable domain is GAGVSQSPRYKVTKRGQDVALRCDPISGHVSLYWYRQALGQGPEFLTYFNYEAQQDKSGLPNDRFSAERPEGSISTLTIQRTEQRDSAMYRCASSYGAKKTGNTIYFGEGSWLTVV.

The chain has TRBV24-1 and TRBJ2-3; D is uncertain. The CDR3 sequence is 11 residues long. Germline V lookup: CDR1 KGHDR, CDR2 SFDVKD. The V end lost 6 bases, the J end lost 4 bases, and 4 bases lay between the germline ends. The CDR3 sequence: CATSLADTQYF. The DNA for the CDR3 is TGTGCCACCAGTTTAGCAGATACGCAGTATTTT.

The rearrangement joins TRBV6-5 to TRBJ2-3, with D perhaps matching TRBD1 (5 bases). The CDR3 consists of 15 residues. Germline V gives CDR1 MNHEY, CDR2 SVGAGI. Between the trimmed V and J ends, which lost 8 bases and 5 bases, there was a span of 20 bases. The CDR3, as DNA: TGTGCCAGCGGACACGGTACTAACAAGGGAGATACGCAGTATTTT. Its protein product is CASGHGTNKGDTQYF.

This rearrangement joins TRBV2 to TRBJ2-2; 7 positions match TRBD1. CDR1 and CDR2 from the germline V gene are SNHLY and FYNNEI. The J segment lost 1 base and the V segment lost 10 bases, leaving 6 bases of the junction unmatched. The CDR3 covers 14 residues. CDR3 in amino acids: CAKKRTGNTGELFF. The CDR3 region has the DNA TGTGCCAAAAAAAGGACAGGGAACACCGGGGAGCTGTTTTTT.

The rearrangement joins TRBV5-1 to TRBJ2-7, with TRBD1 identical over 11 bases. The CDR3 runs 14 residues. After removal of 0 bases from V and 6 bases from J, the junction contained 2 bases not matched to a gene. Germline V lookup: CDR1 SGHRS, CDR2 YFSETQ. The CDR3 region is CASSLEGQGGEQYF. CDR3 in DNA: TGCGCCAGCAGCTTGGAGGGACAGGGGGGCGAGCAGTACTTC.

The J gene is TRBJ1-1, the V gene TRBV29-1; D gene ambiguous. The CDR3 length is 11 residues. V lost 4 bases and J lost 4, with 7 bases in between. Looked up from germline, CDR1 is SQVTM and CDR2 is ANQGSEA. DNA for the CDR3: TGCAGCGTTGGTTTCGGCACTGAAGCTTTCTTT. Amino acid sequence: CSVGFGTEAFF.

This chain uses TRBV10-3 with TRBJ1-4, with a weak D call TRBD1 (5 bases). V was pared by 9 bases and J by 1 base, with 9 bases between. This CDR3 is 13 amino acids long. Germline CDR1 and CDR2: ENHRY and SYGVKD. The CDR3 DNA sequence: TGTGCCATGAGCAGGGAAACTAATGAAAAACTGTTTTTT. It yields the protein CAMSRETNEKLFF.

The chain joins TRBV30 to TRBJ1-1, with D possibly being TRBD1 (5 bases). Trimming left V 4 bases short and J 3 bases short, with 9 bases between. Germline assignment: CDR1 GTSNPN and CDR2 SVGIG (reference sequence). The CDR3 has 12 residues. Here the CDR3 reads CAWKRGYTEAFF. CDR3 sequence (DNA): TGTGCCTGGAAGCGGGGGTACACTGAAGCTTTCTTT.

This clone has only a few counts. This sequence joins TRBV19 and TRBJ2-7, with a weak D call TRBD1 (6 bases). The CDR3 consists of 16 residues. Trimming took 1 base from V and 3 from J, leaving 16 bases between them. Germline V lookup: CDR1 LNHDA, CDR2 SQIVND (reference sequence). The CDR3 coding sequence is TGTGCCAGTAGTATAGGAGGTACAGGGACCCTCTACGAGCAGTACTTC. Translated: CASSIGGTGTLYEQYF.

The chain carries TRBV7-9 and TRBJ1-1; 7 nucleotides match TRBD1. CDR3 size: 15 residues. The V gene end was trimmed by 4 bases and the J gene end by 6 bases; junction bases not matched to a gene: 11. From germline, CDR1 is SEHNR and CDR2 FQNEAQ (reference sequence). In DNA form, the CDR3 reads TGTGCCAGCAGCTCAGGCCTGACAGGGTCCGCTGAAGCTTTCTTT. Translation gives CASSSGLTGSAEAFF. Variable domain in full (rest from reference TRBV7-9 and TRBJ1-1): DTGVSQNPRHKITKRGQNVTFRCDPISEHNRLYWYRQTLGQGPEFLTYFQNEAQLEKSRLLSDRFSAERPKGSFSTLEIQRTEQGDSAMYLCASSSGLTGSAEAFFGQGTRLTVV.

The J gene is TRBJ1-3, the V gene TRBV5-1; no definite D call. There are 13 residues in the CDR3. The germline V gene has CDR1 SGHRS and CDR2 YFSETQ. The V gene lost 2 bases and the J gene lost 6 bases, with 9 bases spanning the gap. The CDR3 DNA sequence: TGCGCCAGCAGCTTAGCGAACGAAAACACCATATATTTT. Translation gives CASSLANENTIYF.

This clone was counted only a few times. The gene calls are TRBV19 and TRBJ1-1; D call uncertain. Between the trimmed V and J ends, which lost 3 bases and 0 bases, there was a span of 8 bases. The CDR3 loop spans 14 amino acids. The germline CDR1 and CDR2 sequences are LNHDA and SQIVND (reference sequence). DNA for the CDR3: TGTGCCAGTAGTATTTCAACAGTGAACACTGAAGCTTTCTTT. Residues: CASSISTVNTEAFF. The variable domain in full, completed from reference TRBV19 and TRBJ1-1, reads DGGITQSPKYLFRKEGQNVTLSCEQNLNHDAMYWYRQDPGQGLRLIYYSQIVNDFQKGDIAEGYSVSREKKESFPLTVTSAQKNPTAFYLCASSISTVNTEAFFGQGTRLTVV.

The genes are TRBV19 and TRBJ1-4, with TRBD1 as a possible D gene (6 bases). Deletions cut 3 bases from V and 0 bases from J, with 11 bases between. This CDR3 contains 16 residues. Germline values: CDR1 LNHDA, CDR2 SQIVND (reference sequence). CDR3 protein: CASSIDRRTTNEKLFF. As DNA, the CDR3 is TGTGCCAGTAGTATCGACAGGAGAACAACTAATGAAAAACTGTTTTTT. The variable domain in full, with the rest retrieved from reference TRBV19 and TRBJ1-4, is DGGITQSPKYLFRKEGQNVTLSCEQNLNHDAMYWYRQDPGQGLRLIYYSQIVNDFQKGDIAEGYSVSREKKESFPLTVTSAQKNPTAFYLCASSIDRRTTNEKLFFGSGTQLSVL.

The chain uses TRBV19 and TRBJ2-1; the D gene is possibly TRBD2 (6 bases). The V gene's germline CDR1 is LNHDA and CDR2 SQIVND (reference sequence). Trimming shortened V by 0 bases and J by 12 bases, and 12 bases separated the two germline ends. The CDR3 totals 13 residues. This CDR3 is CASSIDRGGGQFF. The DNA of the CDR3 is TGTGCCAGTAGTATAGACCGGGGAGGAGGGCAGTTCTTC.

The chain carries TRBV27 and TRBJ1-2, with a weak D call TRBD1 (5 bases). CDR3 size: 16 residues. Germline CDR1 reads MNHEY; CDR2 reads SMNVEV (reference sequence). Trimming took 7 bases from V and 4 from J, leaving 22 bases between them. CDR3 protein: CASTSGPFLAIYGYTF. CDR3 bases: TGTGCCAGCACTTCAGGGCCGTTCCTTGCGATCTATGGCTACACCTTC.

This chain uses TRBV6-6 with TRBJ2-2; 8 bases match TRBD1. Germline trimming cut 4 bases from V and 3 bases from J; bases unmatched to any gene: 1. This CDR3 comprises 14 residues. Germline CDR1 is MNHNY and CDR2 is SVGAGI (reference sequence). CDR3 region: CASSWTGYTGELFF. In nucleotides, the CDR3 is TGTGCCAGCAGTTGGACAGGGTACACCGGGGAGCTGTTTTTT.

The chain recombines TRBV7-9 with TRBJ2-3; D perhaps matches TRBD2 (6 bases). CDR1 is SEHNR, CDR2 FQNEAQ, per germline (reference sequence). The V gene lost 6 bases and the J gene lost 6 bases, with 13 bases spanning the gap. The CDR3 has 13 amino acids. This CDR3 reads CASRRDQWDTQYF. The DNA for the CDR3 is TGTGCCAGCAGGCGGGACCAGTGGGATACGCAGTATTTT.

The chain uses TRBV10-2 and TRBJ1-1, with 9 bases fitting TRBD1. CDR1 and CDR2 (germline): WSHSY, SAAADI. The CDR3 is made up of 15 amino acids. The V segment lost 7 bases and the J segment 4 bases; nucleotides outside the gene matches: 10. CDR3 sequence reads: CASKPGTGPTTEAFF. CDR3 DNA sequence: TGCGCCAGCAAACCCGGGACAGGGCCGACCACTGAAGCTTTCTTT.

The chain has TRBV5-1 and TRBJ2-5, with a weak D call TRBD2 (7 bases). The length of the CDR3 is 16 residues. Deletions cut 3 bases from V and 1 base from J, with 16 bases between. Germline assignment: CDR1 SGHRS and CDR2 YFSETQ. The CDR3 DNA sequence: TGCGCCAGCAGCTGGGGGGGCAGGGGTCCCCAAGAGACCCAGTACTTC. It encodes CASSWGGRGPQETQYF.

The chain uses TRBV29-1 and TRBJ1-1; D perhaps matches TRBD1 (5 bases). The CDR3 sequence is 13 residues long. Per germline, CDR1 SQVTM and CDR2 ANQGSEA. Trimming removed 4 bases from V and 0 bases from J, with 9 bases in between. CDR3 protein: CSVAAGMNTEAFF. DNA for the CDR3: TGCAGCGTTGCGGCAGGGATGAACACTGAAGCTTTCTTT.